The present entry profiles one TCR beta chain with its context. This specimen comes from a study of T cells in Graves' hyperthyroidism and ophthalmopathy. RNA transcripts yielded amplified TCR beta CDR3 regions. A set of HTBI primers served as the primers for a first-round RT-PCR of the TCR CDR3. Each CDR3 protein gets one entry after TCRdb re-called the multiplex PCR reads with MiXCR. Of nearly 600,000 distinct CDR3 sequences listed, about 14% are singletons. Over 9 ml of fresh peripheral blood supplied the PBMCs. The trim removed 2 bases at V and 5 bases at J, leaving 6 bases unmatched. The CDR3 contains 14 residues. Germline assignment: CDR1 SGHRS and CDR2 YFSETQ.

The sequence was obtained from a woman aged 25 to 39 with Graves' hyperthyroidism that later progressed to Graves' ophthalmopathy. The chain carries TRBV5-1 and TRBJ2-7; 8 bases match TRBD2. The sequenced sample was blood. The CDR3 DNA sequence: TGCGCCAGCAGCTTTAGCGGGATTAGCGACGAGCAGTACTTC. This codes for CASSFSGISDEQYF.